The 30 T cell receptor beta chains below come from one sample, sequenced in a study of T cell repertoires in cytomegalovirus infection (dated by TCRdb to between 2018 and 2021). The sample's treatment or condition label, in plain terms: in vitro stimulation with specific CMV peptide epitopes to enrich CMV-specific T cells. These receptors lack a known antigen. TCRdb names Illumina HiSeq 1500 as the instrument used. TCRdb redid the processing of the public reads, applying fastp at Q25 and MiXCR, and retained in-frame beta chains. Identical CDR3 protein sequences are pooled into one entry, listed with their most common genes and DNA. Recorded for this sample are about 830,000 distinct CDR3 sequences; about 33% of them occurred a single time. The top ten constitute over 10% of the sample. Sample: cultured CD8+ T cells from PBMCs, taken from culture after CMV antigen stimulation. Every receptor here comes from a human donor in good health (CMV status not recorded). Some clones in this sample may be carry-over from other donors' samples.

This chain joins TRBV6-5 and TRBJ2-7; D possibly corresponds to TRBD2 (6 bases). Trimming took 2 bases from V and 5 from J, leaving 16 bases between them. CDR3 length: 15 amino acids. Germline V lookup: CDR1 MNHEY, CDR2 SVGAGI. The CDR3 spells CASSYPSAGPNEQYF. The CDR3 DNA follows: TGTGCCAGCAGTTACCCCTCGGCGGGGCCCAACGAGCAGTACTTC.

The chain has TRBV5-5 and TRBJ2-3; 12 bases are a match to TRBD1. This CDR3 comprises 16 residues. Germline loops: CDR1 SGHKS, CDR2 YYEKEE (reference sequence). Unmatched junction bases numbered 7, after V lost 4 bases and J lost 4 bases. The CDR3 sequence is CASSAGTGGLADTQYF. The CDR3 coding sequence is TGTGCCAGCAGCGCCGGGACAGGGGGCTTGGCAGATACGCAGTATTTT.

About this clonotype itself: Since a much larger clone is just one base distant, this may be a read error. The rearrangement links TRBV7-6 to TRBJ1-6; D gene unclear. CDR3 length equals 16 residues. Trimming stripped 5 bases from V and 6 bases from J, with 17 bases between. In germline, CDR1 is SGHVS, CDR2 FNYEAQ. The DNA for the CDR3 is TGTGCCAGCAGCCCAGAACAACATGGGTCTAATTCACCCCTCCACTTT. Translation gives CASSPEQHGSNSPLHF.

About this clonotype: One end of the junction fails to match germline, which may point to a read error. The chain employs TRBV27 and TRBJ2-1, with D unresolved. CDR1 and CDR2 (germline): MNHEY, SMNVEV (reference sequence). CDR3 length equals 15 residues. CDR3 coding DNA: TGTGCCAGCAGTCCTCACGCGCATAGTTACAATGAGCGGTTCTTC. Protein product: CASSPHAHSYNERFF.

The chain employs TRBV7-9 and TRBJ2-1, with TRBD2 as a possible D gene (5 bases). Germline CDR1 and CDR2: SEHNR and FQNEAQ (reference sequence). The CDR3 covers 11 residues. V was pared by 2 bases and J by 13 bases, with 9 bases between. The CDR3 DNA reads as TGTGCCAGCAGCTTAACGGAGGTTCAGTTCTTC. Translation: CASSLTEVQFF. Using reference TRBV7-9 and TRBJ2-1 for the parts outside the CDR3, the full variable domain is DTGVSQNPRHKITKRGQNVTFRCDPISEHNRLYWYRQTLGQGPEFLTYFQNEAQLEKSRLLSDRFSAERPKGSFSTLEIQRTEQGDSAMYLCASSLTEVQFFGPGTRLTVL.

This clonotype has more than one count but fewer than ten. The chain carries TRBV14 and TRBJ2-1; D remains ambiguous. Germline V gene sequence: CDR1 SGHDN, CDR2 FVKESK. This CDR3 region has 14 residues. The V end was cut by 1 base, the J end by 6 bases, with 10 bases between. The CDR3 DNA reads TGTGCCAGCAGCCAAGGAGCTGGAATCAATGAGCAGTTCTTC. Translation: CASSQGAGINEQFF.

This clonotype has just a few counts. This chain links TRBV5-4 with TRBJ2-7; a possible D gene is TRBD1 (5 bases). The germline CDR1 and CDR2 sequences are SGHNT and YYREEE (reference sequence). The ends were cut back, 4 bases at V and 1 base at J, with 9 bases in the middle. The CDR3 spans 13 residues. DNA of the CDR3: TGTGCCAGCAGCCTTAGACAGTCCTACGAGCAGTACTTC. Amino acid sequence: CASSLRQSYEQYF. Combining the CDR3 with reference TRBV5-4 and TRBJ2-7 gives the whole variable domain ETGVTQSPTHLIKTRGQQVTLRCSSQSGHNTVSWYQQALGQGPQFIFQYYREEENGRGNFPPRFSGLQFPNYSSELNVNALELDDSALYLCASSLRQSYEQYFGPGTRLTVT.

In its sample, this clonotype was seen a few times. This chain uses TRBV3-1 with TRBJ1-2; possibly TRBD1 for D (6 bases). The germline gives CDR1 LGHDT, CDR2 YNNKEL (reference sequence). Trimming took 4 bases from V and 0 from J, leaving 9 bases between them. The length of the CDR3 is 14 residues. The CDR3 DNA is TGTGCCAGCAGCCGACAGGACCCTAACTATGGCTACACCTTC. This translates into CASSRQDPNYGYTF.

This clonotype was counted ten times or more. This chain uses TRBV6-1 with TRBJ1-1; no clear D gene. The CDR3 spans 15 residues. V was shortened by 1 base and J by 3 bases, with 12 bases between the two germline ends. The germline V gene encodes CDR1 MNHNS and CDR2 SASEGT. The CDR3 region is CASSEVWEVYTEAFF. For the CDR3, the DNA is TGTGCCAGCAGTGAAGTTTGGGAGGTTTACACTGAAGCTTTCTTT.

This clonotype was observed a few times. The chain recombines TRBV27 with TRBJ1-2; D is uncertain. Trimming cost V 4 bases and J 5 bases, with 11 bases left between them. Looked up from germline, CDR1 is MNHEY and CDR2 is SMNVEV (reference sequence). This CDR3 has 13 residues. CDR3 in DNA: TGTGCCAGCAGTTCGACGGGGTGGTATGGCTACACCTTC. This gives the protein CASSSTGWYGYTF.

This clonotype was seen ten or more times. This chain connects TRBV7-2 to TRBJ2-3, with 7 bases aligning to TRBD2. Trimming at V came to 4 bases and at J to 2 bases, leaving 12 bases not matched to a gene. CDR1 SGHTA and CDR2 FQGNSA come from the germline V gene. The CDR3 has 17 amino acids. The CDR3 sequence: CASSSGGYPSHTDTQYF. CDR3 in DNA: TGTGCCAGCAGCTCCGGGGGGTACCCTTCACACACAGATACGCAGTATTTT.

The chain is built from TRBV7-9 and TRBJ1-2; D might be TRBD1 (5 bases). CDR1 and CDR2 from the germline V gene are SEHNR and FQNEAQ (reference sequence). Trimming took 3 bases from V and 0 from J, leaving 20 bases between them. CDR3 length: 18 amino acids. The DNA of the CDR3 is TGTGCCAGCAGCTTCGAAGGGGTTCCATACGGAGCTAACTATGGCTACACCTTC. It is translated as CASSFEGVPYGANYGYTF.

This chain uses TRBV5-1 with TRBJ1-1, with 12 bases aligning to TRBD1. Per the germline V gene, CDR1 is SGHRS and CDR2 is YFSETQ. CDR3 length: 16 residues. V trimming: 4 bases; J trimming: 1 base; junction bases outside the gene matches: 5. The CDR3 DNA is TGCGCCAGCAGCATGGGACAGGGGGCCGCGAACACTGAAGCTTTCTTT. It specifies CASSMGQGAANTEAFF.

This clonotype was observed a handful of times. The gene calls are TRBV6-5 and TRBJ2-3; possible D gene TRBD1, 6 bases. This CDR3 region has 18 residues. Germline CDR1 is MNHEY and CDR2 is SVGAGI. V lost 5 bases, J lost 1 base, and 22 bases lay in between. CDR3 amino acids: CASSEHRVSVQGTDTQYF. In DNA, the CDR3 is TGTGCCAGCAGTGAACACAGGGTTTCAGTCCAAGGCACAGATACGCAGTATTTT.

Worth noting for this clonotype: Sequence at one end of the junction differs from germline and may be a read error. The chain joins TRBV15 to TRBJ2-7; D unclear. CDR3 length: 16 amino acids. Germline V gene sequence: CDR1 LNHNV, CDR2 YYDKDF (reference sequence). The CDR3 protein is CATSRDSGWVLDEQYF. In DNA, the CDR3 is TGTGCCACCAGCAGAGATAGTGGTTGGGTTCTCGACGAACAGTACTTC. The variable domain in full, with the rest retrieved from reference TRBV15 and TRBJ2-7, is DAMVIQNPRYQVTQFGKPVTLSCSQTLNHNVMYWYQQKSSQAPKLLFHYYDKDFNNEADTPDNFQSRRPNTSFCFLDIRSPGLGDTAMYLCATSRDSGWVLDEQYFGPGTRLTVT.

This chain uses TRBV5-8 with TRBJ2-7; no firm D call. In germline, CDR1 is SGHTS, CDR2 YDEGEE. The CDR3 length is 13 residues. Trimming took 0 bases from V and 5 from J, leaving 9 bases between them. In DNA, the CDR3 is TGTGCCAGCAGCTTGGCCACGGCCGACGAGCAGTACTTC. It yields the protein CASSLATADEQYF.

This chain connects TRBV13 to TRBJ1-3; D possibly corresponds to TRBD1 (5 bases). The CDR3 runs to 13 residues. Per germline, CDR1 PRHDT and CDR2 FYEKMQ (reference sequence). The V gene lost 6 bases and the J gene lost 1 base, with 7 bases spanning the gap. Here the CDR3 reads CASSKGSGNTIYF. The CDR3 bases are TGTGCCAGCAGTAAGGGGTCTGGAAACACCATATATTTT.

The rearrangement joins TRBV6-6 to TRBJ1-3; no definite D call. The CDR3 is 12 residues long. V was shortened by 2 bases and J by 9 bases, with 8 bases between the two germline ends. Looked up from germline, CDR1 is MNHNY and CDR2 is SVGAGI (reference sequence). In nucleotides, the CDR3 is TGTGCCAGCAGTTACGAGGGTGGCACCATATATTTT. Protein: CASSYEGGTIYF.

The gene calls are TRBV19 and TRBJ2-3; 7 bases fit TRBD2. CDR1 LNHDA and CDR2 SQIVND come from the germline V gene (reference sequence). The J segment lost 7 bases and the V segment lost 5 bases, leaving 9 bases of the junction unmatched. This CDR3 has 14 amino acids. The CDR3 nucleotides are TGTGCCAGTAGTGCTCGGGACTACTGGTATACGCAGTATTTT. This translates into CASSARDYWYTQYF.

This clonotype has a single count. The chain recombines TRBV5-1 with TRBJ2-5; 10 bases agree with TRBD1. J gave up 1 base and V 3 bases, and 12 bases lay outside the gene matches. Germline V gives CDR1 SGHRS, CDR2 YFSETQ. The CDR3 sequence is 18 residues long. Written as DNA, the CDR3 is TGCGCCAGCAGCTGGACGTCCTGGGACAGGGGTTCCCAAGAGACCCAGTACTTC. This encodes CASSWTSWDRGSQETQYF.

The chain combines TRBV20-1 with TRBJ2-7; no clear D gene. The CDR3 spans 14 residues. The V and J ends lost 1 base and 0 bases respectively, with 10 bases between them. CDR1 DFQATT and CDR2 SNEGSKA come from the germline V gene (reference sequence). The CDR3: CSARGVSSSYEQYF. For the CDR3, the DNA is TGCAGTGCTAGAGGAGTTTCGAGCTCCTACGAGCAGTACTTC.

The chain uses TRBV28 and TRBJ1-1, with TRBD1 as a possible D gene (5 bases). The CDR3 consists of 12 residues. V was trimmed by 5 bases and J by 8 bases, leaving 12 bases between them. Germline V gene data show CDR1 as MDHEN and CDR2 as SYDVKM. The CDR3 sequence is CASSQWGLEAFF. CDR3 bases: TGTGCCAGCAGTCAATGGGGACTAGAAGCTTTCTTT.

The chain combines TRBV7-6 with TRBJ2-7; D is possibly TRBD2 (6 bases). The ends were cut back, 1 base at V and 4 bases at J, with 11 bases in the middle. CDR1 is SGHVS, CDR2 FNYEAQ, per germline. There are 14 residues in the CDR3. The DNA for the CDR3 is TGTGCCAGCAGCTTAGATTCGGAGGGGTACGAGCAGTACTTC. It specifies CASSLDSEGYEQYF.

This clonotype was seen only a few times. This rearrangement joins TRBV7-9 to TRBJ2-5, with D maybe TRBD2 (5 bases). This CDR3 region has 15 residues. Germline loops: CDR1 SEHNR, CDR2 FQNEAQ (reference sequence). V dropped 1 base and J dropped 4 bases, with 13 bases sitting between them. CDR3 in DNA: TGTGCCAGCAGCTTAGTGGGGAGAAGGACAGAGACCCAGTACTTC. Its translation is CASSLVGRRTETQYF.

The chain recombines TRBV10-3 with TRBJ2-6; weak D call: TRBD1 (6 bases). Trimming shortened V by 4 bases and J by 4 bases, and 23 bases separated the two germline ends. Germline CDR1 and CDR2: ENHRY and SYGVKD. This CDR3 has 19 amino acids. The CDR3 DNA follows: TGTGCCATCAGTGTGAGGACAGAGCCACAACTAGTGGGGGCCAACGTCCTGACTTTC. Its protein product is CAISVRTEPQLVGANVLTF.

The rearrangement links TRBV7-9 to TRBJ1-1; maybe TRBD1 (6 bases). V shed 7 bases and J shed 1 base, with 7 bases lying between them. Germline CDR1 is SEHNR and CDR2 is FQNEAQ (reference sequence). The length of the CDR3 is 12 residues. The CDR3 region is CASTRGNTEAFF. The CDR3 nucleotides read TGTGCCAGCACCAGGGGGAACACTGAAGCTTTCTTT.

The chain recombines TRBV20-1 with TRBJ2-7; D assignment may be TRBD1 or TRBD2 (5 bases each). CDR1 is DFQATT and CDR2 is SNEGSKA in the germline V gene (reference sequence). The CDR3 consists of 13 residues. Trimming removed 6 bases from V and 2 bases from J, with 14 bases in between. The CDR3 nucleotides read TGCAGTGCGAGGGGTCAGGGAACCTACGAGCAGTACGTC. Its protein is CSARGQGTYEQYV.

On this clonotype: Mismatch with germline at one junction end may stem from a read error. CDR3 amino acids: CTSSYSERGGYEQFF. The CDR3 nucleotides are TGTACCAGCAGTTACTCAGAGCGGGGGGGCTATGAGCAGTTCTTC. The chain joins TRBV6-5 to TRBJ2-1; 10 bases align to TRBD2. CDR3 length equals 15 residues. The germline CDR1 and CDR2 sequences are MNHEY and SVGAGI.

This clonotype came up a few times. The chain links TRBV7-8 to TRBJ1-1; D gene unclear. Germline V gives CDR1 SGHVS, CDR2 FQNEAQ. Between the trimmed V and J ends, which lost 0 bases and 4 bases, there was a span of 12 bases. CDR3 length equals 15 residues. DNA for the CDR3: TGTGCCAGCAGCTTAGCGCGGAGGGCGGGCACTGAAGCTTTCTTT. It yields the protein CASSLARRAGTEAFF.

This clonotype was recorded a few times. This chain connects TRBV12-3 or TRBV12-4 to TRBJ2-2; D might be TRBD2 (5 bases). V lost 11 bases to trimming and J lost 4 bases, with 14 bases between them. This CDR3 is built from 13 residues. The CDR3 is CAGPGEGTGELFF. In DNA form, the CDR3 reads TGTGCCGGCCCCGGGGAAGGCACCGGGGAGCTGTTTTTT.